Reported below is one T cell receptor beta chain. Its antigen is undetermined. Looked up from germline, CDR1 is MNHNS and CDR2 is SASEGT. CDR3 length: 10 amino acids. V lost 6 bases, J lost 8 bases, and 7 bases lay in between. Sequencing used immunoSEQ multiplex PCR; TCRdb keeps in-frame clones, though not all of them. The top ten clones hold 32% of a sample with tens of thousands of clones, approximately 53% of them seen once. This sample is drawn from a study of cytotoxic CD8 clonotypes in ibrutinib-treated CLL. In the study overall: Response specimens were obtained following a median treatment duration of 12 months, with a range of 6 to 36. An average of 255,043 productive templates and 94,082 productive rearrangements was obtained per sample.

Study results and limitations: Baseline values of clonality outstripped age-matched healthy donors and followed circulating CD8+ T-cell counts.

The TCR comes from a human donor with chronic lymphocytic leukemia. The sample in question was PBMCs, obtained after 12 months of ibrutinib treatment. V gene TRBV6-1 combines with J gene TRBJ1-2; D not certain. The chain's CDR3 is CASSALGYTF. The CDR3 DNA reads TGTGCCAGCAGCGCCCTCGGCTACACCTTC.